The clone carrying this T cell receptor (beta chain) occurred once. Its antigen is still unknown. The data were taken from a study of cytomegalovirus exposure and HLA in healthy donors. On the study more broadly: Researchers previously reported finding fewer than 120 million unique TCR beta sequences from 150 million to 200 million T cells. Findings of the study overall: Near-uniform donor sequencing depth was presumed by presence/absence analyses. Some V segments (TRBV6-2 and TRBV6-3 among them) were excluded as indistinguishable. Listed as cytomegalovirus-associated were over 150 TCR beta chains.

With 60 Vbeta and 13 Jbeta primers, the PCR was carried out. Assay: immunoSEQ multiplex PCR; the TCRdb copy retains only in-frame clones and omits some. The data hold some 95,000 clones, with approximately 69% observed a single time. The CDR3 runs to 21 residues. The V gene end was trimmed by 10 bases and the J gene end by 6 bases; junction bases not matched to a gene: 27. Germline CDR1 and CDR2: LNHDA and SQIVND (reference sequence). The rearrangement uses TRBV19 and TRBJ2-1; TRBD2 aligns across 13 bases. This TCR was recovered from a female donor in good health and CMV-seronegative. Sequencing input: PBMCs. Here the CDR3 reads CATTPRRVWSGTSGKVNEQFF. The CDR3 bases are TGTGCCACCACCCCCCGCCGTGTATGGTCCGGGACTAGCGGGAAGGTCAATGAGCAGTTCTTC. Full variable domain (missing parts from reference TRBV19 and TRBJ2-1): DGGITQSPKYLFRKEGQNVTLSCEQNLNHDAMYWYRQDPGQGLRLIYYSQIVNDFQKGDIAEGYSVSREKKESFPLTVTSAQKNPTAFYLCATTPRRVWSGTSGKVNEQFFGPGTRLTVL.